What follows are 19 T cell receptor beta chains derived from one specimen sequenced in a study of cytomegalovirus exposure and HLA in healthy donors (dated by TCRdb to the late 2010s). Receptor amplification or capture employed the immunoSEQ multiplex PCR assay. TCRdb took this table from immuneACCESS and kept in-frame rearrangements with V and J called. Such tables lack part of the clones; where checked against another copy, unresolved V genes explain under half of the gap, and the rest is unexplained. In this sample the table shows some 150,000 clones, over 80% of which occur a single time. Roughly 6.5% of the sample goes to the ten largest clones. The source material was PBMCs. Receptor source: a woman in her twenties or thirties in good health and CMV-seropositive.

The V gene is TRBV6-6, the J gene TRBJ2-7, with TRBD1 matching over 7 bases. There are 14 residues in the CDR3. Germline V CDR1 and CDR2: MNHNY, SVGAGI (reference sequence). After removal of 6 bases from V and 2 bases from J, the junction contained 7 bases not matched to a gene. The DNA of the CDR3 is TGTGCCAGCAGGAAGACAGGGCGGACCTACGAGCAGTACTTC. This codes for CASRKTGRTYEQYF.

For the CDR3, the DNA is TGTGCCAGCAGTCCAACCCCCAACAGGGGCCCTGGGGCCAACGTCCTGACTTTC. Protein sequence: CASSPTPNRGPGANVLTF. The gene calls are TRBV27 and TRBJ2-6; 7 positions agree with TRBD1. Germline values: CDR1 MNHEY, CDR2 SMNVEV (reference sequence). V was pared by 5 bases and J by 2 bases, with 12 bases of the junction left unmatched. This CDR3 contains 18 residues.

This sequence joins TRBV18 and TRBJ2-1, with 8 positions matching TRBD2. The CDR3 runs 16 residues. CDR1 and CDR2 (germline): KGHSH, LQKENI. Germline trimming cut 2 bases from V and 5 bases from J; bases unmatched to any gene: 8. CDR3 DNA sequence: TGTGCCAGCTCACCAGTCAGGCGGGAGGCCCACAATGAGCAGTTCTTC. It encodes CASSPVRREAHNEQFF. Variable domain in full (rest from reference TRBV18 and TRBJ2-1): NAGVMQNPRHLVRRRGQEARLRCSPMKGHSHVYWYRQLPEEGLKFMVYLQKENIIDESGMPKERFSAEFPKEGPSILRIQQVVRGDSAAYFCASSPVRREAHNEQFFGPGTRLTVL.

This chain connects TRBV18 to TRBJ1-4; tentative D call: TRBD1 (5 bases). Trimming stripped 2 bases from V and 7 bases from J, with 11 bases between. The CDR3 is made up of 14 amino acids. Germline V gene sequence: CDR1 KGHSH, CDR2 LQKENI. The CDR3 coding sequence is TGTGCCAGCTCACCAAACCCAGGGCGTGAAAAACTGTTTTTT. This sequence encodes CASSPNPGREKLFF.

This sequence joins TRBV19 and TRBJ2-1, with 8 nucleotides matching TRBD2. V shed 5 bases and J 5 bases; nucleotides not matched to a gene: 8. From germline, CDR1 is LNHDA and CDR2 SQIVND (reference sequence). The CDR3 contains 15 residues. CDR3 sequence: CASSRRGGGHNEQFF. Here the CDR3 DNA reads TGTGCCAGTAGTCGGAGGGGCGGGGGGCACAATGAGCAGTTCTTC. Variable domain in full (rest from reference TRBV19 and TRBJ2-1): DGGITQSPKYLFRKEGQNVTLSCEQNLNHDAMYWYRQDPGQGLRLIYYSQIVNDFQKGDIAEGYSVSREKKESFPLTVTSAQKNPTAFYLCASSRRGGGHNEQFFGPGTRLTVL.

V is TRBV5-1 and J is TRBJ2-1, with TRBD2 identical over 10 bases. V lost 4 bases, J lost 3 bases, and 13 bases stayed unmatched. CDR1 and CDR2 from the germline V gene are SGHRS and YFSETQ. The CDR3 is 18 residues long. The CDR3 coding sequence is TGCGCCAGCAGCCAGCCTAGTGCTAGCGGGGGCCTCTACAATGAGCAGTTCTTC. Protein: CASSQPSASGGLYNEQFF.

This sequence joins TRBV5-1 and TRBJ1-1; D might be TRBD1 (6 bases). The CDR3 runs 16 residues. V lost 5 bases to trimming and J lost 0 bases, with 17 bases between them. CDR1 and CDR2 (germline): SGHRS, YFSETQ. CDR3 in amino acids: CASSSGQLSMNTEAFF. As DNA, the CDR3 is TGCGCCAGCAGTTCTGGACAGCTCAGTATGAACACTGAAGCTTTCTTT. Drawing the rest from reference TRBV5-1 and TRBJ1-1, the complete variable domain is KAGVTQTPRYLIKTRGQQVTLSCSPISGHRSVSWYQQTPGQGLQFLFEYFSETQRNKGNFPGRFSGRQFSNSRSEMNVSTLELGDSALYLCASSSGQLSMNTEAFFGQGTRLTVV.

This sequence joins TRBV4-1 and TRBJ2-7; 8 bases are a match to TRBD2. This CDR3 region has 16 residues. Per the germline V gene, CDR1 is MGHRA and CDR2 is YSYEKL. With 1 base clipped from V and 3 bases from J, the junction kept 8 bases outside the gene matches. As DNA, the CDR3 is TGCGCCAGCAGCCAAGTCGGGAGGGCCCATTACTACGAGCAGTACTTC. It codes for CASSQVGRAHYYEQYF.

This sequence joins TRBV2 and TRBJ2-1; TRBD2 matches at 8 bases. CDR1 and CDR2 from the germline V gene are SNHLY and FYNNEI. The CDR3 totals 15 residues. The trim removed 4 bases at V and 0 bases at J, leaving 2 bases unmatched. The CDR3 DNA is TGTGCCAGCAGTGTTCTAGCGGGCTCCTACAATGAGCAGTTCTTC. It specifies CASSVLAGSYNEQFF. Full variable domain (outside the CDR3, taken from reference TRBV2 and TRBJ2-1): EPEVTQTPSHQVTQMGQEVILRCVPISNHLYFYWYRQILGQKVEFLVSFYNNEISEKSEIFDDQFSVERPDGSNFTLKIRSTKLEDSAMYFCASSVLAGSYNEQFFGPGTRLTVL.

The CDR3 DNA reads as TGCAGTCTAGCGGGTCTCTCCAATGAGCAGTTCTTC. It is translated as CSLAGLSNEQFF. The chain carries TRBV29-1 and TRBJ2-1; 8 nucleotides match TRBD2. The CDR3 spans 12 residues. Looked up from germline, CDR1 is SQVTM and CDR2 is ANQGSEA.

The chain employs TRBV5-4 and TRBJ1-6; 9 bases map to TRBD1. CDR1 is SGHNT, CDR2 YYREEE, per germline (reference sequence). Trimming removed 4 bases from V and 8 bases from J; junction bases left unmatched: 10. This CDR3 spans 16 amino acids. The CDR3 DNA follows: TGTGCCAGCAGCAGCGACCGGGACAGGGCGTATTCACCCCTCCACTTT. This translates into CASSSDRDRAYSPLHF.

The V and J genes are TRBV11-2 and TRBJ2-3, with TRBD2 identical over 8 bases. Germline assignment: CDR1 SGHAT and CDR2 FQNNGV. Trimming took 9 bases from V and 2 from J; bases not matched to a gene: 10. This CDR3 has 15 residues. The CDR3 bases are TGTGCCAGTTCCCCCGGACTAGCCCACACAGATACGCAGTATTTT. Translation gives CASSPGLAHTDTQYF.

This clone was seen more than once but under ten times. CDR3 loop: CASSESTRGLGAFF. As DNA, the CDR3 is TGCGCCAGCAGTGAGTCGACCAGGGGGCTTGGAGCTTTCTTT. The rearrangement links TRBV10-1 to TRBJ1-1; 8 nucleotides match TRBD1. Trimming at V came to 0 bases and at J to 10 bases, leaving 7 bases not matched to a gene. Germline V gene sequence: CDR1 WNHNN, CDR2 SYGVQD (reference sequence). The CDR3 loop spans 14 amino acids.

The chain is built from TRBV6-5 and TRBJ2-3; 8 bases align to TRBD1. V was clipped by 6 bases and J by 4 bases; unmatched bases: 6. Germline values: CDR1 MNHEY, CDR2 SVGAGI. This CDR3 region has 14 residues. The CDR3 nucleotides read TGTGCCAGCAGGCCAGGGGGCGGGGCAGATACGCAGTATTTT. Protein: CASRPGGGADTQYF.

In this sample, this clone turned up once. The chain has TRBV19 and TRBJ1-6, with D perhaps matching TRBD1 (5 bases). The germline V gene encodes CDR1 LNHDA and CDR2 SQIVND (reference sequence). V was trimmed by 5 bases and J by 5 bases, leaving 7 bases between them. The CDR3 runs 13 residues. Here the CDR3 reads CASSWGDNSPLHF. Here the CDR3 DNA reads TGTGCCAGTAGTTGGGGGGATAATTCACCCCTCCACTTT.

The gene calls are TRBV15 and TRBJ1-5, with D possibly being TRBD1 (5 bases). The V end was cut by 1 base, the J end by 3 bases, with 7 bases between. In germline, CDR1 is LNHNV, CDR2 YYDKDF (reference sequence). This CDR3 region has 14 residues. CDR3 coding DNA: TGTGCCACCAGCAGAGGGACACCCAATCAGCCCCAGCATTTT. It codes for CATSRGTPNQPQHF.

Note on this clone: The junction does not match germline at one end; this may be a read error. J is TRBJ1-2 and V is TRBV29-1, with D perhaps TRBD1 (6 bases). The germline gives CDR1 SQVTM, CDR2 ANQGSEA. This CDR3 region has 14 residues. The CDR3 bases are TGCAGCGTTGCTACAACAGGGCACCGCTTAGGCTATACCTTC. Translated: CSVATTGHRLGYTF.

The V call is TRBV5-6, the J call TRBJ1-2; 8 positions match TRBD1. Trimming at V came to 0 bases and at J to 4 bases, leaving 8 bases not matched to a gene. The length of the CDR3 is 16 residues. The V gene's germline CDR1 is SGHDT and CDR2 YYEEEE. DNA of the CDR3: TGTGCCAGCAGCTTGGAGGTGGGACAGGTAGCCTATGGCTACACCTTC. This gives the protein CASSLEVGQVAYGYTF.

The CDR3 region is CASSLAGLAGTIDEQYF. For the CDR3, the DNA is TGTGCCAGCAGCTTAGCGGGACTAGCGGGAACTATTGACGAGCAGTACTTC. The chain carries TRBV11-2 and TRBJ2-7; TRBD2 matches at 13 bases. The CDR3 consists of 17 residues. In germline, CDR1 is SGHAT, CDR2 FQNNGV. Trimming cost V 1 base and J 5 bases; bases outside gene matches: 8. Complete variable domain (other parts from reference TRBV11-2 and TRBJ2-7): EAGVAQSPRYKIIEKRQSVAFWCNPISGHATLYWYQQILGQGPKLLIQFQNNGVVDDSQLPKDRFSAERLKGVDSTLKIQPAKLEDSAVYLCASSLAGLAGTIDEQYFGPGTRLTVT.